A single sample gave rise to the 16 T cell receptor beta chains below, sequenced in a study of blood T cell repertoires in COVID-19. Sequenced by immunoSEQ multiplex PCR; TCRdb stores in-frame clones only, minus some. Found here are more than 200,000 clones, around four fifths of them singletons; the top ten hold approximately 9%. The sample was peripheral blood. The receptors stem from a man aged 35 to 55 with active or convalescent COVID-19.

The sample holds a few counts of this clone. The sample contains more than one DNA sequence encoding this CDR3. J is TRBJ2-1 and V is TRBV7-2; TRBD1 is a possible D gene (6 bases). Trimming stripped 1 base from V and 4 bases from J, with 14 bases between. Germline CDR1 and CDR2: SGHTA and FQGNSA. This CDR3 is 16 amino acids long. The CDR3 coding sequence is TGTGCCAGCAGCTTAGAGGGGGACGGATCATACAATGAGCAGTTCTTC. As protein: CASSLEGDGSYNEQFF. The variable domain in full, with the rest retrieved from reference TRBV7-2 and TRBJ2-1, is GAGVSQSPSNKVTEKGKDVELRCDPISGHTALYWYRQSLGQGLEFLIYFQGNSAPDKSGLPSDRFSAERTGGSVSTLTIQRTQQEDSAVYLCASSLEGDGSYNEQFFGPGTRLTVL.

The rearrangement uses TRBV6-5 and TRBJ1-2, with a weak D call TRBD1 (5 bases). Trimming removed 8 bases from V and 4 bases from J, with 17 bases in between. The germline gives CDR1 MNHEY, CDR2 SVGAGI. This CDR3 contains 14 residues. In DNA form, the CDR3 reads TGTGCCAGCTCCCCGGGAGGGGCCTCCTATGGCTACACCTTC. It specifies CASSPGGASYGYTF.

The chain combines TRBV7-8 with TRBJ1-1, with a tentative D call TRBD1 (5 bases). This CDR3 region has 14 residues. Germline-derived CDR1 and CDR2 are SGHVS and FQNEAQ. Between the trimmed V and J ends, which lost 1 base and 5 bases, there was a span of 11 bases. The CDR3 reads CASSLEGRETEAFF. CDR3 coding DNA: TGTGCCAGCAGCTTAGAGGGCAGGGAAACTGAAGCTTTCTTT. The variable domain in full, completed from reference TRBV7-8 and TRBJ1-1, reads GAGVSQSPRYKVAKRGQDVALRCDPISGHVSLFWYQQALGQGPEFLTYFQNEAQLDKSGLPSDRFFAERPEGSVSTLKIQRTQQEDSAVYLCASSLEGRETEAFFGQGTRLTVV.

The chain carries TRBV6-5 and TRBJ1-1; TRBD1 is a possible D gene (6 bases). The V gene's germline CDR1 is MNHEY and CDR2 SVGAGI. Trimming pared 5 bases from V and 0 bases from J, leaving 13 bases between. This CDR3 is 15 amino acids long. The CDR3 DNA follows: TGTGCCAGCAGTCTAATCGGGGGGCTGAACACTGAAGCTTTCTTT. It yields the protein CASSLIGGLNTEAFF.

The chain is built from TRBV27 and TRBJ2-2; perhaps TRBD1 as D (6 bases). CDR1 and CDR2 from the germline V gene are MNHEY and SMNVEV (reference sequence). The V end was cut by 0 bases, the J end by 7 bases, with 9 bases between. The CDR3 has 14 amino acids. The CDR3 DNA follows: TGTGCCAGCAGTTTATCACAGGGTCACGGGGAGCTGTTTTTT. It encodes CASSLSQGHGELFF.

This rearrangement joins TRBV24-1 to TRBJ1-2; D possibly corresponds to TRBD1 (5 bases). V lost 4 bases and J 8 bases, leaving 10 bases between the germline ends. The CDR3 sequence is 12 residues long. Per the germline V gene, CDR1 is KGHDR and CDR2 is SFDVKD. The CDR3 DNA reads TGTGCCACCAGTGACAGGGCTGACGGCTACACCTTC. Protein: CATSDRADGYTF.

The chain uses TRBV14 and TRBJ2-7; 10 nucleotides agree with TRBD2. This CDR3 has 16 residues. Trimming at V came to 5 bases and at J to 7 bases, leaving 14 bases not matched to a gene. Germline V gene sequence: CDR1 SGHDN, CDR2 FVKESK. The CDR3: CASSTLEVAGGREQYF. The CDR3 DNA sequence: TGTGCCAGCAGCACTCTAGAGGTAGCGGGGGGCCGGGAGCAGTACTTC. Complete variable domain (other parts from reference TRBV14 and TRBJ2-7): EAGVTQFPSHSVIEKGQTVTLRCDPISGHDNLYWYRRVMGKEIKFLLHFVKESKQDESGMPNNRFLAERTGGTYSTLKVQPAELEDSGVYFCASSTLEVAGGREQYFGPGTRLTVT.

V is TRBV7-9 and J is TRBJ2-3; a possible D gene is TRBD2 (6 bases). The CDR3 spans 13 residues. The V end was cut by 2 bases, the J end by 13 bases, with 16 bases between. The germline V gene encodes CDR1 SEHNR and CDR2 FQNEAQ (reference sequence). DNA for the CDR3: TGTGCCAGCAGCTTATCCGATGCGGGACTGAAGTATTTT. Its translation is CASSLSDAGLKYF. Combining the CDR3 with reference TRBV7-9 and TRBJ2-3 gives the whole variable domain DTGVSQNPRHKITKRGQNVTFRCDPISEHNRLYWYRQTLGQGPEFLTYFQNEAQLEKSRLLSDRFSAERPKGSFSTLEIQRTEQGDSAMYLCASSLSDAGLKYFGPGTRLTVL.

This clone came up once. The genes are TRBV28 and TRBJ2-5; 7 bases match TRBD1. Germline trimming cut 3 bases from V and 1 base from J; bases unmatched to any gene: 8. The CDR3 runs 16 residues. Germline CDR1 and CDR2: MDHEN and SYDVKM. CDR3 sequence reads: CASSFVQDRPQETQYF. The DNA of the CDR3 is TGTGCCAGCAGTTTCGTCCAGGACAGGCCCCAAGAGACCCAGTACTTC.

The J gene is TRBJ1-2, the V gene TRBV30; no reliable D call. Trimming took off 3 bases at V and 4 bases at J, with 15 bases between the two ends. Germline CDR1 and CDR2: GTSNPN and SVGIG (reference sequence). The CDR3 is made up of 14 amino acids. The chain's CDR3 is CAWSHAMEGYGYTF. CDR3 bases: TGTGCCTGGAGCCACGCCATGGAGGGCTATGGCTACACCTTC.

V is TRBV19 and J is TRBJ1-1; TRBD1 might be the D (6 bases). The CDR3 contains 14 residues. Germline V CDR1 and CDR2: LNHDA, SQIVND (reference sequence). V was cut by 6 bases and J by 4 bases, with 15 bases left in between. The CDR3 protein is CASRNREGPTEAFF. For the CDR3, the DNA is TGTGCCAGTAGGAACAGGGAAGGGCCCACTGAAGCTTTCTTT. Full variable domain (rest looked up from reference TRBV19 and TRBJ1-1): DGGITQSPKYLFRKEGQNVTLSCEQNLNHDAMYWYRQDPGQGLRLIYYSQIVNDFQKGDIAEGYSVSREKKESFPLTVTSAQKNPTAFYLCASRNREGPTEAFFGQGTRLTVV.

The CDR3 DNA reads TGTGCCAGCAGTCCCTTGGGACTAAGCACAGATACGCAGTATTTT. It translates to CASSPLGLSTDTQYF. The chain links TRBV28 to TRBJ2-3; TRBD2 matches 7 bases. Per germline, CDR1 MDHEN and CDR2 SYDVKM. J gave up 0 bases and V 5 bases, and 5 bases lay outside the gene matches. This CDR3 spans 15 amino acids.

The chain links TRBV12-3 or TRBV12-4 to TRBJ2-7; a weak D match, TRBD2 (5 bases). V lost 7 bases and J lost 2, with 12 bases in between. The CDR3 runs to 13 residues. CDR3 protein: CASNADGAYEQYF. The CDR3 region has the DNA TGTGCCAGCAACGCGGACGGGGCCTACGAGCAGTACTTC.

The chain links TRBV18 to TRBJ1-4; D is undetermined. The CDR3 has 15 amino acids. V lost 1 base, J lost 7 bases, and 13 bases lay in between. From germline, CDR1 is KGHSH and CDR2 LQKENI. The CDR3 DNA sequence: TGTGCCAGCTCACCACACGCACGGGAAGGTGAAAAACTGTTTTTT. Encoded protein: CASSPHAREGEKLFF. Together with reference TRBV18 and TRBJ1-4, the CDR3 gives the full variable domain: NAGVMQNPRHLVRRRGQEARLRCSPMKGHSHVYWYRQLPEEGLKFMVYLQKENIIDESGMPKERFSAEFPKEGPSILRIQQVVRGDSAAYFCASSPHAREGEKLFFGSGTQLSVL.

V is TRBV19 and J is TRBJ2-7; 10 bases match TRBD1. Unmatched junction bases numbered 8, after V lost 4 bases and J lost 5 bases. This CDR3 has 15 residues. In germline, CDR1 is LNHDA, CDR2 SQIVND (reference sequence). This chain's CDR3 is CASSTGDRGSHEQYF. The CDR3 nucleotides read TGTGCCAGTAGTACCGGGGACAGGGGCAGCCACGAGCAGTACTTC.

The J gene is TRBJ1-4, the V gene TRBV6-5; TRBD1 agrees at 7 bases. The CDR3 covers 14 residues. Looked up from germline, CDR1 is MNHEY and CDR2 is SVGAGI. The V gene end was trimmed by 6 bases and the J gene end by 5 bases; junction bases not matched to a gene: 6. CDR3: CASSDMTGNEKLFF. The CDR3 nucleotides read TGTGCCAGCAGCGATATGACAGGGAATGAAAAACTGTTTTTT.